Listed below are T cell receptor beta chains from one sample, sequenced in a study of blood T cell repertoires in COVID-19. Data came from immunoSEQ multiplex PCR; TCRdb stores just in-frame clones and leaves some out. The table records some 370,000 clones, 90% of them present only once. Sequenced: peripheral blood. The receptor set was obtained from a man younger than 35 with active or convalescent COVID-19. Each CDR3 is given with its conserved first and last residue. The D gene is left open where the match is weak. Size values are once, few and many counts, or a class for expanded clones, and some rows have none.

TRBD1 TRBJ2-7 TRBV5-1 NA TGCGCCAGCAGCCCCCGGGACAGGTCCTACGAGCAGTACTTC CASSPRDRSYEQYF
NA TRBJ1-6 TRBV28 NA TGTGCCAGCAGTGGTACTAGCTCCTATAATTCACCCCTCCACTTT CASSGTSSYNSPLHF
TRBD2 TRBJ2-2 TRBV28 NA TGTGCCAGCAGTGACGGCGGGGGGGCGGCGAACACCGGGGAGCTGTTTTTT CASSDGGGAANTGELFF
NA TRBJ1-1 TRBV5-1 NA TGCGCCAGCAGCCCCTTGGGCGGGGCGGGTACTGAAGCTTTCTTT CASSPLGGAGTEAFF
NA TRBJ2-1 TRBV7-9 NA TGTGCCAGCAGTCATGACAGGAACAATGAGCAGTTCTTC CASSHDRNNEQFF
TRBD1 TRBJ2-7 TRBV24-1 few TGTGCCACCAGTGATTCCAACAGGGGAACCTACGAGCAGTACTTC CATSDSNRGTYEQYF
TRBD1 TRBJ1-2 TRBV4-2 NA TGTGCCAGCAGCCCCACTCCAGCGGGACAGGTCTCTGGCTACACCTTC CASSPTPAGQVSGYTF
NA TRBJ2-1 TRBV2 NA TGTGCCAGCATCGGCCAGGGGAGAAATGAGCAGTTCTTC CASIGQGRNEQFF
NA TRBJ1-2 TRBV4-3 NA TGCGCCAGCAGCCAAGACCGGGGAGGAGTATATGGCTACACCTTC CASSQDRGGVYGYTF
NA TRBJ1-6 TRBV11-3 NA TGTGCCAGCAGCTTAGAATCCGGGTCACCCCTCCACTTT CASSLESGSPLHF
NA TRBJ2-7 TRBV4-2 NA TGTGCCAGCAGCCAAGAGAGGGGGGAGCAGTACTTC CASSQERGEQYF
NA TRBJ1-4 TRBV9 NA TGTGCCAGCAGCGGTAGTCGAACTAGAAGTGAAAAACTGTTTTTT CASSGSRTRSEKLFF
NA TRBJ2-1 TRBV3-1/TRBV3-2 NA TGTGCCAGCAGCCAACCTGGGGCGGGATACAATGAGCAGTTCTTC CASSQPGAGYNEQFF
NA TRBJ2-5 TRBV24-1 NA TGTGCCACCAGTGCTTCGGGAGCGGAGACCCAGTACTTC CATSASGAETQYF
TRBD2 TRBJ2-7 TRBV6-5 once TGTGCCAGCAGTTACTCTAGCGGGAGGGCCTCCTACGAGCAGTACTTC CASSYSSGRASYEQYF
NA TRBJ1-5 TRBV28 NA TGTGCCAGCACCATTTTGGCAGGGGTTCAGCCCCAGCATTTT CASTILAGVQPQHF
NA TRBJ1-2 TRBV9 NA TGTGCCAGCAGCGTAGCTACGTTTAACTATGGCTACACCTTC CASSVATFNYGYTF
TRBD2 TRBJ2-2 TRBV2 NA TGTGCCAGCAGTGAAAGTCCTAGCGGGATCGGGGAGCTGTTTTTT CASSESPSGIGELFF
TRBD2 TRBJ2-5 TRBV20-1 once TGCAGTGCTAGTCCGTCGGGGGGGTACCAAGAGACCCAGTACTTC CSASPSGGYQETQYF
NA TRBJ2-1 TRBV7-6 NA TGTGCCAGCAGCCCAAACGACAGGCGCGACAATGAGCAGTTCTTC CASSPNDRRDNEQFF
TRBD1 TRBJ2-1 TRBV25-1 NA TGTGCCAGCAGTACCTGGACAGGGGGTTACAATGAGCAGTTCTTC CASSTWTGGYNEQFF
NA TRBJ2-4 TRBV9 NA TGTGCCAGCAGTGCAGGCTCCGAAGCCAAAAACATTCAGTACTTC CASSAGSEAKNIQYF
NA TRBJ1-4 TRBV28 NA TGTGCCAGCCGCCTGGGAGGTGAAAAACTGTTTTTT CASRLGGEKLFF
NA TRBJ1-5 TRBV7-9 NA TGTGCCAGCAGCTTAGGCCAGCGGCCCCAGCATTTT CASSLGQRPQHF
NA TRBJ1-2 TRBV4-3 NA TGCGCCAGCAGCCAAGATTTTTCGGCTAACTATGGCTACACCTTC CASSQDFSANYGYTF
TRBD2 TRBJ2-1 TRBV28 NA TGTGCCAGCCTTAGCGGGGGATCCTACAATGAGCAGTTCTTC CASLSGGSYNEQFF
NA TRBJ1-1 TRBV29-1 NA TGCAGCGGGGTGGGCGGGGGGTCTGAAGCTTTCTTT CSGVGGGSEAFF
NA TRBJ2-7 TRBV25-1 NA TGTGCCAGCAGTCCTGACAGAGAACTCGGCGAGCAGTACTTC CASSPDRELGEQYF
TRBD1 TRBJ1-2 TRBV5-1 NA TGCGCCAGCAGCTTCCGGGGCAGGGGGCTCGAGGGCTACACCTTC CASSFRGRGLEGYTF
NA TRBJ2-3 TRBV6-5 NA TGTGCCAGCAGTTACCCCGGCGGTGATTATACGCAGTATTTT CASSYPGGDYTQYF
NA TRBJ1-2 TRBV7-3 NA TGTGCCAGCAGCCCCAACGGGGGAACCTTC CASSPNGGTF
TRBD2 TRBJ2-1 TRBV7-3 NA TGTGCCAGCAGTCGAGCGGGAGTTGGGCCTAACAATGAGCAGTTCTTC CASSRAGVGPNNEQFF
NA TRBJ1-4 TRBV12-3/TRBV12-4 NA TGTGCCAGCAACAAAAGTGACCGGGATGAACTGTTTTTT CASNKSDRDELFF
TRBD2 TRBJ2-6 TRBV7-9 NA TGTGCCAGCAGCCAAGGCGCGGCGGGAGGGTATCCCGGGGCCAACGTCCTGACTTTC CASSQGAAGGYPGANVLTF
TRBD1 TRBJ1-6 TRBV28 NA TGTGCCAGCAGTCAACGCCATGGGGACAGGGCGAGTCGTTTGACCCTCCACTTT CASSQRHGDRASRLTLHF
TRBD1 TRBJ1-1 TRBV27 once TGTGCCAGCAGTTTCCTCAGGAGGACAGGGGGCAGTGAAGCTTTCTTT CASSFLRRTGGSEAFF